The 29 T cell receptor beta chains below all came from one sample that was sequenced in a study of CD8+CD57+ T cells in acquired aplastic anemia (dated by TCRdb to 2016 to 2019). Data came from an Illumina HiSeq 2000. TCR beta VDJ combination and CDR3 sequence profiling used genomic DNA as the template. TCRdb took the public reads, trimmed them with fastp at Q25, ran MiXCR for clone calling and kept in-frame beta chains. Every entry covers one CDR3 protein and lists the most common genes and DNA from its rows. This sample holds 60,000 or so distinct CDR3 sequences; around 55% were observed only once. Of the sample, about 2.5% falls within the top ten clones. The sequenced sample consisted of sorted CD4+, CD8+, or CD8+CD57+ T cells (not recorded which) from PBMCs. The source is a human donor in good health, serving as a control.

In the case of this clonotype: A much larger clone lies a single base off, so this may be a read error. V is TRBV4-2 and J is TRBJ1-4, with 7 bases identical to TRBD1. Germline V gives CDR1 LGHNA, CDR2 YNFKEQ. V shed 2 bases, J shed 7 bases, and the junction held 4 bases outside the gene matches. This CDR3 is 14 amino acids long. In DNA form, the CDR3 reads TGTGCCAGCAGCCAAAAGGGGGCAAGTGAAAAACTGTTTTTT. Protein: CASSQKGASEKLFF.

The chain couples TRBV14 to TRBJ2-1, with TRBD2 matching over 11 bases. V lost 4 bases and J lost 4; bases outside the gene matches: 3. The CDR3 extends over 15 amino acids. From germline, CDR1 is SGHDN and CDR2 FVKESK. The DNA for the CDR3 is TGTGCCAGCAGCCTGGGACTAGCGGTATACAATGAGCAGTTCTTC. Translating it yields CASSLGLAVYNEQFF.

The chain combines TRBV11-1 with TRBJ2-1; 7 positions agree with TRBD2. Losses at the gene ends were 5 bases for V and 3 bases for J; bases not matched to a gene: 7. Germline V gene lookup returns CDR1 SGHAT and CDR2 FQDESV (reference sequence). The CDR3 loop spans 15 amino acids. The chain's CDR3 is CASSVRLADYNEQFF. The CDR3 DNA sequence: TGTGCCAGCAGCGTTAGGCTAGCGGACTACAATGAGCAGTTCTTC. Drawing the rest from reference TRBV11-1 and TRBJ2-1, the complete variable domain is EAEVAQSPRYKITEKSQAVAFWCDPISGHATLYWYRQILGQGPELLVQFQDESVVDDSQLPKDRFSAERLKGVDSTLKIQPAELGDSAMYLCASSVRLADYNEQFFGPGTRLTVL.

This clonotype is categorized as medium-sized. The genes are TRBV7-3 and TRBJ2-3; perhaps TRBD2 as D (5 bases). The germline V gene has CDR1 SGHTA and CDR2 FQGTGA. V dropped 2 bases and J dropped 8 bases, with 5 bases sitting between them. The CDR3 totals 11 residues. CDR3: CASSLGGTQYF. DNA for the CDR3: TGTGCCAGCAGCTTAGGAGGTACGCAGTATTTT.

There are many counts of this clonotype. The CDR3 DNA follows: TGCAGTGCTAACTATGGCTACACCTTC. Protein sequence: CSANYGYTF. This chain joins TRBV20-1 and TRBJ1-2; D is unresolved. V was shortened by 4 bases and J by 3 bases, with 0 bases between the two germline ends. Germline loops: CDR1 DFQATT, CDR2 SNEGSKA (reference sequence). This CDR3 contains 9 residues.

The CDR3 DNA sequence: TGCAGTGCTAGACTCGGGACTAGCGAGGGCTACGAGCAGTACTTC. Translation: CSARLGTSEGYEQYF. The rearrangement joins TRBV20-1 to TRBJ2-7, with TRBD2 matching over 10 bases. CDR3 length: 15 residues. From germline, CDR1 is DFQATT and CDR2 SNEGSKA (reference sequence). The V gene end was trimmed by 2 bases and the J gene end by 3 bases; junction bases not matched to a gene: 7.

This clonotype has a count of ten or more. The CDR3 DNA reads TGTGCCAGCAGCCAGAACCAACAAATCCGAACTCAGCCCCAGCATTTT. Protein product: CASSQNQQIRTQPQHF. The rearrangement uses TRBV12-3 or TRBV12-4 and TRBJ1-5; D remains unclear. This CDR3 is built from 16 residues. V was shortened by 6 bases and J by 6 bases, with 21 bases between the two germline ends.

Ten or more counts support this clonotype. This sequence joins TRBV29-1 and TRBJ1-5, with D perhaps TRBD1 (5 bases). CDR1 and CDR2 from the germline V gene are SQVTM and ANQGSEA. V lost 4 bases to trimming and J lost 5 bases, with 12 bases between them. The length of the CDR3 is 13 residues. The DNA for the CDR3 is TGCAGCGTTGCGGAAGGGGTTCATCAGCCCCAGCATTTT. Protein product: CSVAEGVHQPQHF. The full variable domain, completed using reference TRBV29-1 and TRBJ1-5, is SAVISQKPSRDICQRGTSLTIQCQVDSQVTMMFWYRQQPGQSLTLIATANQGSEATYESGFVIDKFPISRPNLTFSTLTVSNMSPEDSSIYLCSVAEGVHQPQHFGDGTRLSIL.

This clonotype has only a few counts. This chain uses TRBV18 with TRBJ1-5; no definite D call. The CDR3 is 13 residues long. CDR1 is KGHSH, CDR2 LQKENI, per germline. V lost 3 bases to trimming and J lost 11 bases, with 14 bases between them. CDR3 sequence: CASSPEPSRAQHF. For the CDR3, the DNA is TGTGCCAGCTCACCCGAACCGTCGAGGGCCCAGCATTTT.

Turning to this clonotype: This may be a read error: a much more frequent sequence differs by one nucleotide. V gene TRBV7-9 combines with J gene TRBJ1-1, with 8 bases lining up with TRBD1. The CDR3 covers 13 residues. Germline V gives CDR1 SEHNR, CDR2 FQNEAQ (reference sequence). CDR3 in DNA: TGTGTCAGCAGCCGACAGGGGTACACTGAAGCTTTCTTT. Amino acid sequence: CVSSRQGYTEAFF.

This clonotype was counted ten times or more. This chain uses TRBV5-1 with TRBJ2-1; D gene uncertain. Germline V gene lookup returns CDR1 SGHRS and CDR2 YFSETQ. V lost 4 bases and J 2 bases, leaving 16 bases between the germline ends. The CDR3 runs to 16 residues. This CDR3 reads CASSPSGPGTYNEQFF. As DNA, the CDR3 is TGCGCCAGCAGCCCCTCGGGCCCAGGAACCTACAATGAGCAGTTCTTC.

The chain employs TRBV24-1 and TRBJ2-1, with a possible D match to TRBD2 (6 bases). Germline V gives CDR1 KGHDR, CDR2 SFDVKD. V dropped 1 base and J dropped 9 bases, with 9 bases sitting between them. The CDR3 totals 13 residues. The CDR3 nucleotides read TGTGCCACCAGTGATTTTAAGCGGGTTGAGCAGTTCTTC. Its translation is CATSDFKRVEQFF.

As DNA, the CDR3 is TGTGCCATCAGTGAACAGGGTGGAAACATTCAGTACTTC. Residues: CAISEQGGNIQYF. The chain is built from TRBV10-3 and TRBJ2-4, with TRBD1 as a possible D gene (6 bases). Trimming took off 3 bases at V and 6 bases at J, with 9 bases between the two ends. The CDR3 spans 13 residues. Looked up from germline, CDR1 is ENHRY and CDR2 is SYGVKD.

Concerning this clonotype: One junction end does not reproduce the germline sequence, and a read error may be involved. The chain is built from TRBV7-3 and TRBJ2-2; D may correspond to TRBD1 or TRBD2 (5 bases each). There are 13 residues in the CDR3. Germline CDR1 reads SGHTA; CDR2 reads FQGTGA. CDR3 in amino acids: CASSSTPLGEQFF. CDR3 in DNA: TGTGCCAGCAGCTCGACTCCCTTGGGGGAGCAGTTTTTT.

This chain connects TRBV7-7 to TRBJ1-1; perhaps TRBD1 as D (5 bases). This CDR3 has 14 amino acids. V was pared by 5 bases and J by 0 bases, with 10 bases between. Germline CDR1 reads SSHAT; CDR2 reads FNYEAQ (reference sequence). The CDR3 coding sequence is TGTGCCAGCAGCCCGACAGTCCTGAACACTGAAGCTTTCTTT. Translated, it gives CASSPTVLNTEAFF.

This clonotype was counted many times. As DNA, the CDR3 is TGCAGTGCTAGAGACGGTAGACAGCGAAGCAACCACAACTATGGCTACACCTTC. The encoded protein is CSARDGRQRSNHNYGYTF. The gene calls are TRBV20-1 and TRBJ1-2; the D gene is possibly TRBD1 (5 bases). Germline lookup yields CDR1 DFQATT and CDR2 SNEGSKA (reference sequence). The CDR3 is made up of 18 amino acids. V was trimmed by 0 bases and J by 2 bases, leaving 22 bases between them.

The chain carries TRBV2 and TRBJ2-1; 8 bases agree with TRBD1. The J call is doubtful: the DNA matches TRBJ2-7 better. This CDR3 is built from 15 residues. CDR1 is SNHLY and CDR2 is FYNNEI in the germline V gene. CDR3 sequence (DNA): TGTGCCAGCACCACGGACAGGGACTCCTACAATGAGCAGTACTTC. It yields the protein CASTTDRDSYNEQYF.

V is TRBV20-1 and J is TRBJ1-5; 8 nucleotides match TRBD1. The CDR3 totals 18 residues. J lost 5 bases, V lost 0 bases, and 15 bases had no gene match. Germline CDR1 reads DFQATT; CDR2 reads SNEGSKA (reference sequence). In nucleotides, the CDR3 is TGCAGTGCTAGAGATTTGGGACAGGTTGAATCCGAGGATCAGCCCCAGCATTTT. Its protein is CSARDLGQVESEDQPQHF.

There are many counts of this clonotype. V is TRBV6-2 or TRBV6-3 and J is TRBJ2-1; TRBD2 matches 8 bases. There are 16 residues in the CDR3. The J segment lost 6 bases and the V segment lost 3 bases, leaving 10 bases of the junction unmatched. The germline gives CDR1 MNHEY, CDR2 SVGEGT. CDR3 loop: CASSYRLIAGPNEQFF. The CDR3 DNA follows: TGTGCCAGCAGTTATCGCCTAATAGCGGGACCCAATGAGCAGTTCTTC.

The chain uses TRBV15 and TRBJ2-7, with 7 bases that match TRBD1. The germline V gene has CDR1 LNHNV and CDR2 YYDKDF (reference sequence). Trimming at V came to 4 bases and at J to 5 bases, leaving 8 bases not matched to a gene. CDR3 length: 14 residues. The CDR3: CATSNYRGAHEQYF. CDR3 bases: TGTGCCACCAGCAACTACAGGGGCGCCCACGAGCAGTACTTC. The full variable domain, with the rest looked up from reference TRBV15 and TRBJ2-7, is DAMVIQNPRYQVTQFGKPVTLSCSQTLNHNVMYWYQQKSSQAPKLLFHYYDKDFNNEADTPDNFQSRRPNTSFCFLDIRSPGLGDTAMYLCATSNYRGAHEQYFGPGTRLTVT.

The gene calls are TRBV15 and TRBJ1-2; 7 nucleotides align to TRBD1. V was pared by 0 bases and J by 4 bases, with 2 bases of the junction left unmatched. Germline CDR1 and CDR2: LNHNV and YYDKDF (reference sequence). This CDR3 contains 14 residues. CDR3 in amino acids: CATSRDRGSYGYTF. The CDR3 coding sequence is TGTGCCACCAGCAGAGACAGGGGGAGCTATGGCTACACCTTC.

This sequence joins TRBV25-1 and TRBJ1-1, with 7 positions matching TRBD1. Looked up from germline, CDR1 is MGHDK and CDR2 is SYGVNS. The ends lost 7 bases at V and 6 bases at J; junction bases unmatched: 5. The length of the CDR3 is 12 residues. The CDR3 DNA reads as TGTGCCAGCACTATAGGACAGGCTGAAGCTTTCTTT. The encoded protein is CASTIGQAEAFF.

This clonotype was counted a single time. The chain is built from TRBV7-2 and TRBJ2-3; D gene uncertain. The germline V and J ends were trimmed by 1 base and 8 bases, with 7 bases remaining between them. This CDR3 spans 12 amino acids. The germline V gene has CDR1 SGHTA and CDR2 FQGNSA. The CDR3 nucleotides read TGTGCCAGCAGCTTAGTCGCAGGTACGCAGTATTTT. Translating gives CASSLVAGTQYF.

In this sample, this clonotype turned up once. J is TRBJ2-3 and V is TRBV29-1; 7 bases are shared with TRBD2. The CDR3 runs 14 residues. Looked up from germline, CDR1 is SQVTM and CDR2 is ANQGSEA. The V and J ends lost 4 bases and 2 bases, in that order; junction bases with no gene match: 6. The CDR3: CSVVASGFTDTQYF. The CDR3 bases are TGCAGCGTTGTGGCTAGCGGATTCACAGATACGCAGTATTTT.

V is TRBV19 and J is TRBJ2-7; 9 nucleotides match TRBD2. The CDR3 is 15 amino acids. The trim removed 3 bases at V and 3 bases at J, leaving 6 bases unmatched. Germline V CDR1 and CDR2: LNHDA, SQIVND (reference sequence). The CDR3 nucleotides read TGTGCCAGTAGTATCGTAGCGGGAGCAATCTACGAGCAGTACTTC. This sequence encodes CASSIVAGAIYEQYF.

This chain uses TRBV25-1 with TRBJ1-5; D call uncertain. The germline gives CDR1 MGHDK, CDR2 SYGVNS. Trimming took off 0 bases at V and 0 bases at J, with 0 bases between the two ends. This CDR3 contains 13 residues. CDR3 loop: CASSEYSNQPQHF. The DNA of the CDR3 is TGTGCCAGCAGTGAATATAGCAATCAGCCCCAGCATTTT.

This clonotype was counted ten times or more. This sequence joins TRBV7-2 and TRBJ1-2; perhaps TRBD1 as D (6 bases). Germline values: CDR1 SGHTA, CDR2 FQGNSA. The germline V and J ends were trimmed by 5 bases and 8 bases, with 18 bases remaining between them. CDR3 length equals 14 residues. For the CDR3, the DNA is TGTGCCAGCAGCCGTAACAGGGTTGTTCGGGGCTACACCTTC. It codes for CASSRNRVVRGYTF.

Comment on this clonotype: The junction departs from the called germline gene at one end, perhaps through a read error. V gene TRBV2 combines with J gene TRBJ2-1, with D unresolved. CDR1 is SNHLY, CDR2 FYNNEI, per germline. There are 13 residues in the CDR3. CDR3 protein: CTSSEPSANGQFF. In DNA, the CDR3 is TGTACCAGCAGTGAGCCGAGTGCCAATGGGCAGTTCTTC. The variable domain in full, with the rest retrieved from reference TRBV2 and TRBJ2-1, is EPEVTQTPSHQVTQMGQEVILRCVPISNHLYFYWYRQILGQKVEFLVSFYNNEISEKSEIFDDQFSVERPDGSNFTLKIRSTKLEDSAMYFCTSSEPSANGQFFGPGTRLTVL.

J is TRBJ2-7 and V is TRBV20-1; TRBD1 is a possible D gene (5 bases). Per germline, CDR1 DFQATT and CDR2 SNEGSKA (reference sequence). V lost 0 bases to trimming and J lost 0 bases, with 9 bases between them. The CDR3 has 14 residues. CDR3 amino acids: CSARDPQASYEQYF. CDR3 DNA: TGCAGTGCTAGAGATCCACAGGCCTCCTACGAGCAGTACTTC.